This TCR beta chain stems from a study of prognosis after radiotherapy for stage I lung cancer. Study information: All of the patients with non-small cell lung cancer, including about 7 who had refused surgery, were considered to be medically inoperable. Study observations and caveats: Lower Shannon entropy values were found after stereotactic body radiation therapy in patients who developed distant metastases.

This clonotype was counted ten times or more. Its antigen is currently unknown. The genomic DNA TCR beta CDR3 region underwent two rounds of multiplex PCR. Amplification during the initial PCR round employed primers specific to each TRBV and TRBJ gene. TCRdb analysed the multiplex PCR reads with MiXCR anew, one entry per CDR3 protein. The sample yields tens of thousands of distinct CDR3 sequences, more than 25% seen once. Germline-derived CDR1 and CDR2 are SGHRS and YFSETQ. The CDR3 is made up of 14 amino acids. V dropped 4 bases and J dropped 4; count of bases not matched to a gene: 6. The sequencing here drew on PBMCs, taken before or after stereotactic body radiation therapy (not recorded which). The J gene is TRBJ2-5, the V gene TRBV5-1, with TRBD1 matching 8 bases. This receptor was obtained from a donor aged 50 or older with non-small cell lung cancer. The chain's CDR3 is CASSPRTGSETQYF. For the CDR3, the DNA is TGCGCCAGCAGCCCGAGGACAGGGTCAGAGACCCAGTACTTC. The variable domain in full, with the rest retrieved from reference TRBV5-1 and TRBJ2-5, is KAGVTQTPRYLIKTRGQQVTLSCSPISGHRSVSWYQQTPGQGLQFLFEYFSETQRNKGNFPGRFSGRQFSNSRSEMNVSTLELGDSALYLCASSPRTGSETQYFGPGTRLLVL.